This T cell receptor (beta chain) was sequenced during a study of patients and donors after allogeneic stem cell transplantation. MiXCR was run by TCRdb on the RT-PCR reads, yielding one entry per CDR3 protein. In the table there are about 410,000 distinct CDR3 sequences, 16% of which are singletons. Germline V gene sequence: CDR1 LNHNV, CDR2 YYDKDF (reference sequence). Deletions cut 0 bases from V and 8 bases from J, with 7 bases between. This CDR3 has 12 amino acids. Material for sequencing was blood, either unsorted or a sorted T cell fraction (not recorded which). This clonotype originated in a human donor who was either an allogeneic HSCT recipient or a stem cell or donor lymphocyte infusion donor (not recorded which). It is not recorded whose cells these are; they may come from a transplant donor. The J gene is TRBJ1-1, the V gene TRBV15; possibly TRBD1 for D (5 bases). The CDR3 DNA reads TGTGCCACCAGCAGAGATCGGGGGGAAGCTTTCTTT. Amino acid sequence: CATSRDRGEAFF.